Presented here are 10 T cell receptor beta chains from one specimen sequenced in a study of blood T cells in healthy people across ages. A J-beta primer mix and a sample-barcoded 5' primer were used in a second PCR of about 7 to 12 cycles. TCRdb reprocessed the 5' RACE reads via MiXCR and lists one record per CDR3 protein. Of 750,000 to 1,000,000 distinct CDR3 sequences in the sample, about 29% were seen once. In addition, the sample was reused for a study of T cells of mothers and their children.

Input material: blood. These TCRs come from a woman in her forties in good health.

The chain couples TRBV20-1 to TRBJ2-7; D gene uncertain. The V end lost 8 bases, the J end lost 3 bases, and 17 bases lay between the germline ends. CDR3 length: 13 amino acids. The germline gives CDR1 DFQATT, CDR2 SNEGSKA (reference sequence). This chain's CDR3 is CSTITDGIYEQYF. The CDR3 nucleotides read TGCAGTACAATTACTGACGGAATCTACGAGCAGTACTTC.

This clonotype has more than one count but fewer than ten. The V call is TRBV7-2, the J call TRBJ1-2, with TRBD1 identical over 12 bases. V gave up 3 bases and J gave up 7 bases; unmatched junction bases: 12. The CDR3 consists of 17 residues. The V gene's germline CDR1 is SGHTA and CDR2 FQGNSA. DNA of the CDR3: TGTGCCAGCAGCTTCGGACGCCGGGACAGGGGGCTGGGTGGCTACACCTTC. Encoded protein: CASSFGRRDRGLGGYTF. The variable domain in full, with the rest retrieved from reference TRBV7-2 and TRBJ1-2, is GAGVSQSPSNKVTEKGKDVELRCDPISGHTALYWYRQSLGQGLEFLIYFQGNSAPDKSGLPSDRFSAERTGGSVSTLTIQRTQQEDSAVYLCASSFGRRDRGLGGYTFGSGTRLTVV.

This clonotype appeared many times. V and J are TRBV20-1 and TRBJ2-7, with 13 positions matching TRBD2. Losses at the gene ends were 3 bases for V and 2 bases for J; bases not matched to a gene: 4. The CDR3 has 15 amino acids. CDR1 and CDR2 (germline): DFQATT, SNEGSKA (reference sequence). The CDR3 sequence is CSARDTSGGAYEQYF. The CDR3 DNA sequence: TGCAGTGCTAGGGACACTAGCGGGGGGGCCTACGAGCAGTACTTC.

The rearrangement uses TRBV10-3 and TRBJ1-1; 8 nucleotides align to TRBD1. The CDR3 contains 14 residues. V lost 7 bases and J lost 1; bases outside the gene matches: 5. CDR1 is ENHRY, CDR2 SYGVKD, per germline. Here the CDR3 reads CAIKGTGGNTEAFF. The CDR3, as DNA: TGTGCCATCAAAGGGACAGGAGGGAACACTGAAGCTTTCTTT.

Notes on this clonotype: The junction differs from germline at one of its ends, possibly a read error. The chain links TRBV12-3 or TRBV12-4 to TRBJ1-2; no firm D call. This CDR3 comprises 15 residues. CDR3 protein: CASSLAKGVNYDYTF. The DNA for the CDR3 is TGTGCCAGCAGTTTAGCGAAGGGAGTTAACTATGACTACACCTTC.

This clonotype was recorded a few times. Written as DNA, the CDR3 is TGTGCCAGCAGCGTAGGTGGGCGGGGGGCCTACAATGAGCAGTTCTTC. Its protein is CASSVGGRGAYNEQFF. The chain recombines TRBV9 with TRBJ2-1; 8 positions agree with TRBD2. The CDR3 consists of 16 residues. V lost 0 bases and J lost 2; bases outside the gene matches: 4. Germline V gene lookup returns CDR1 SGDLS and CDR2 YYNGEE.

The sample holds a few counts of this clonotype. The chain couples TRBV28 to TRBJ1-1; D uncertain. The CDR3 consists of 12 residues. V lost 7 bases to trimming and J lost 7 bases, with 13 bases between them. The germline V gene has CDR1 MDHEN and CDR2 SYDVKM. CDR3 sequence reads: CASNHGGIEAFF. The CDR3, as DNA: TGTGCCAGCAATCACGGAGGGATTGAAGCTTTCTTT.

Many counts were recorded for this clonotype. This rearrangement joins TRBV4-2 to TRBJ2-1; D might be TRBD1 or TRBD2, each matching 5 bases. The CDR3 spans 12 residues. Germline V lookup: CDR1 LGHNA, CDR2 YNFKEQ. The V gene lost 1 base and the J gene lost 8 bases, with 6 bases spanning the gap. The CDR3 DNA is TGTGCCAGCAGCCAAGGGGACCATGAGCAGTTCTTC. Residues: CASSQGDHEQFF.

This clonotype was seen repeatedly, ten times or more. The chain is built from TRBV7-6 and TRBJ2-6; 8 bases are shared with TRBD1. Per the germline V gene, CDR1 is SGHVS and CDR2 is FNYEAQ. CDR3 length equals 18 residues. The junction had 6 bases not matched to a gene; V was cut back by 1 base and J by 1 base. CDR3 nucleotide sequence: TGTGCCAGCAGCTTAGGAGACAGGGGTCGTTCTGGGGCCAACGTCCTGACTTTC. Translation: CASSLGDRGRSGANVLTF.

This clonotype came up many times. The chain employs TRBV3-1 and TRBJ2-1; 11 bases fit TRBD2. J was trimmed by 9 bases and V by 4 bases; bases with no gene match: 8. The germline V gene has CDR1 LGHDT and CDR2 YNNKEL (reference sequence). This CDR3 is built from 15 residues. The CDR3 loop reads CASSPGLAGKSEQFF. In DNA form, the CDR3 reads TGTGCCAGCAGCCCCGGACTAGCGGGTAAAAGTGAGCAGTTCTTC.